The rows below give T cell receptor beta chains drawn from one sample of a study of cytomegalovirus exposure and HLA in healthy donors. Generated by immunoSEQ multiplex PCR, the TCRdb table keeps only in-frame clones and is missing some. The profile shows around 160,000 clones, about 88% of them singletons. Sequencing input: PBMCs. Receptors originate from a man aged 18-30 years in good health and CMV-seronegative. Both conserved end residues are part of each CDR3. The D gene is left open where the match is weak. Clone sizes are given selectively: once, few, many, or a class where the clone is expanded.

abundance | j_gene | v_gene | d_gene | CDR3aa | CDR3nt
NA | TRBJ2-7 | TRBV6-6 | TRBD1 | CASSYHRGGYYEQYF | TGTGCCAGCAGTTACCACAGGGGTGGTTACTACGAGCAGTACTTC
NA | TRBJ1-3 | TRBV7-9 | NA | CASSLAASSGNTIYF | TGTGCCAGCAGCTTAGCGGCCAGCTCTGGAAACACCATATATTTT
NA | TRBJ2-1 | TRBV11-2 | NA | CASSLGGYRNEQFF | TGTGCCAGCAGCTTAGGCGGGTATCGGAATGAGCAGTTCTTC
NA | TRBJ2-1 | TRBV25-1 | NA | CASRSLNEQFF | TGTGCCAGTAGGAGTTTGAATGAGCAGTTCTTC
NA | TRBJ2-7 | TRBV4-3 | TRBD2 | CASSQDRGGRAFYEQYF | TGCGCCAGCAGCCAAGATCGCGGGGGGAGGGCATTTTACGAGCAGTACTTC
once | TRBJ2-7 | TRBV27 | NA | CASSLSNGGGGQYF | TGTGCCAGCAGTTTATCGAACGGTGGAGGCGGGCAGTACTTC
NA | TRBJ2-7 | TRBV29-1 | NA | CSVEDLGGYEQYF | TGCAGCGTTGAAGATTTGGGGGGCTACGAGCAGTACTTC
once | TRBJ1-2 | TRBV28 | NA | CASSPMLGGNGYTF | TGTGCCAGCAGTCCCATGCTTGGGGGGAACGGCTACACCTTC
NA | TRBJ2-7 | TRBV28 | TRBD2 | CASSLFSGRVPYEQYF | TGTGCCAGCAGTTTGTTTTCCGGGAGGGTCCCCTACGAGCAGTACTTC
once | TRBJ1-3 | TRBV6-5 | NA | CASSYTVSGNTIYF | TGTGCCAGCAGTTACACAGTCTCTGGAAACACCATATATTTT
NA | TRBJ1-1 | TRBV11-2 | NA | CASSLDRPLMNTEAFF | TGTGCCAGCAGCTTAGACAGGCCCTTGATGAACACTGAAGCTTTCTTT
NA | TRBJ1-5 | TRBV5-1 | TRBD1 | CASSLGTGSDQPQHF | TGCGCCAGCAGCTTGGGGACAGGTTCAGATCAGCCCCAGCATTTT
NA | TRBJ2-2 | TRBV7-2 | NA | CASSFRSQGTGELFF | TGTGCCAGCAGCTTCCGCTCGCAGGGCACCGGGGAGCTGTTTTTT